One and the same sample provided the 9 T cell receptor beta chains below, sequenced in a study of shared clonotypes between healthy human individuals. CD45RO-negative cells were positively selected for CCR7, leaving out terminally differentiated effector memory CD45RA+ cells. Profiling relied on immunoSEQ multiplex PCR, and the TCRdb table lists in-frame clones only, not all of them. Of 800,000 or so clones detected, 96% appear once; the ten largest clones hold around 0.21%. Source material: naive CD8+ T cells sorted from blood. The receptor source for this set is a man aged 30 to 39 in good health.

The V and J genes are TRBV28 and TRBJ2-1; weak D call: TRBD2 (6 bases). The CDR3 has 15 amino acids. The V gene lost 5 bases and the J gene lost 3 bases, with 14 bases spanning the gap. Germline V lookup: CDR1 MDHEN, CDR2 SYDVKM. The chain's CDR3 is CASSPHRTNYNEQFF. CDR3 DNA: TGTGCCAGCAGTCCACATAGGACTAACTACAATGAGCAGTTCTTC.

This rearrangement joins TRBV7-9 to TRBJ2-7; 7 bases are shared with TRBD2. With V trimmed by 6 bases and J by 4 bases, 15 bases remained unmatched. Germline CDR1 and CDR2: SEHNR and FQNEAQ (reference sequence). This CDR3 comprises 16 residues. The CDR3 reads CASRRTSFISEYEQYF. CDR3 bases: TGTGCCAGCAGACGGACTAGTTTTATTTCCGAGTACGAGCAGTACTTC.

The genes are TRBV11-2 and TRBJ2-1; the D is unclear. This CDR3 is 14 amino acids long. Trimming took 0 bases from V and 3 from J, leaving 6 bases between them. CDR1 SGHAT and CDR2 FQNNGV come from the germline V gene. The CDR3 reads CASSLDPDYNEQFF. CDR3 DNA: TGTGCCAGCAGCTTAGACCCAGACTACAATGAGCAGTTCTTC.

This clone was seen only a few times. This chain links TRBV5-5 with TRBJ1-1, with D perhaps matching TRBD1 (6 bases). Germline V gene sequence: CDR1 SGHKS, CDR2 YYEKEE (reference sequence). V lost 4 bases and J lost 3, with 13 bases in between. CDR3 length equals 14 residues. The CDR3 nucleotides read TGTGCCAGCAGCCGCTACAGGGATGACACTGAAGCTTTCTTT. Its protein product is CASSRYRDDTEAFF.

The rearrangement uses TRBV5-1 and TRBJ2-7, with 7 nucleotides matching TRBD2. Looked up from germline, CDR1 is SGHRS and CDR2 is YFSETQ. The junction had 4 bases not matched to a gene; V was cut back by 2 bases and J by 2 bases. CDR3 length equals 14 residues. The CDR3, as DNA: TGCGCCAGCAGCTTCTACGGGGGGACCTACGAGCAGTACTTC. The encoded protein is CASSFYGGTYEQYF.

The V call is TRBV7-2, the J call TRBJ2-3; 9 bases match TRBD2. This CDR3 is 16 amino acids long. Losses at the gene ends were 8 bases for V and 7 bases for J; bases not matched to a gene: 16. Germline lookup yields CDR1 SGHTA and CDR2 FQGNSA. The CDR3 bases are TGTGCCAGCTCCGGACGGAGTAGCGGGAGATGGAATACGCAGTATTTT. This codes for CASSGRSSGRWNTQYF.

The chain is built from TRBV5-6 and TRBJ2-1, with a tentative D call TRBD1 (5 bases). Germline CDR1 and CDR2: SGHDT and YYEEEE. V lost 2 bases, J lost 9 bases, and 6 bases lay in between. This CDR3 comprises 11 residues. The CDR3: CASSLGVEQFF. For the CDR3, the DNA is TGTGCCAGCAGCTTAGGGGTTGAGCAGTTCTTC.

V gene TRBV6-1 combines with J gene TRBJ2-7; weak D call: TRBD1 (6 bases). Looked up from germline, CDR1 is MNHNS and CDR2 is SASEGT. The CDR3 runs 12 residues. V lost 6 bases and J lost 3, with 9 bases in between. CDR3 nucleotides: TGTGCCAGCAGGGACAGAAGCTACGAGCAGTACTTC. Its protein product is CASRDRSYEQYF.

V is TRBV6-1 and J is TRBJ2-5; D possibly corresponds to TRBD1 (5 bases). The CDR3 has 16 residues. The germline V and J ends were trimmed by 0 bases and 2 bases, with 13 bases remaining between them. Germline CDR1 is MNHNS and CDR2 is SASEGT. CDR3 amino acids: CASSEALTDFQETQYF. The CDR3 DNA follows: TGTGCCAGCAGTGAAGCGCTGACAGACTTTCAAGAGACCCAGTACTTC.